These T cell receptor beta chains were read from a single sample in a study of early T cells in non-severe SARS-CoV-2 infection. TCRdb reprocessed the 5' RACE reads via MiXCR and lists one record per CDR3 protein. The sample contains nearly 110,000 distinct CDR3 sequences, over 8.5% of which appear only once. The sequencing sample was made of whole blood. The receptors were sampled from an adult who was a healthcare worker with PCR-confirmed SARS-CoV-2 infection or an uninfected control (not recorded which). Both conserved end residues are part of each CDR3.

V gene	J gene	CDR3 protein
TRBV12-3/TRBV12-4	TRBJ2-1	CASSPELVSYNEQFF
TRBV5-1	TRBJ2-1	CSSSSESGRLSNEQFF
TRBV20-1	TRBJ2-4	CSATPAGGRGYIQYF
TRBV20-1	TRBJ2-1	CSAYLANTYNEQFF
TRBV2	TRBJ2-7	CASRVAGTGSYEQYF
TRBV6-1	TRBJ2-7	CASSPFLPGGPSPYEQYF
TRBV27	TRBJ2-7	CASSPLYGNEQYF
TRBV2	TRBJ1-3	CASSDLSGNTIYF
TRBV3-1	TRBJ2-3	CASSQVIRDTSTDTQYF
TRBV30	TRBJ2-7	CAWSPHSGAEQYF
TRBV5-4	TRBJ2-3	CASSLEPSDTQYF
TRBV4-1	TRBJ2-7	CASSQALDGYEQYF